The clone carrying this T cell receptor (beta chain) was observed many times. The V end lost 1 base, the J end lost 3 bases, and 4 bases lay between the germline ends. Germline V gene lookup returns CDR1 LGHDT and CDR2 YNNKEL (reference sequence). The CDR3 runs 12 residues. These data come from a study of T cells in Graves' hyperthyroidism and ophthalmopathy. Amplification targeted TCR beta CDR3 regions from RNA transcripts. The TCR CDR3 first-round RT-PCR relied on the HTBI primer set. TCRdb called the multiplex PCR reads again in MiXCR, with one record for every CDR3 protein. The sample yields 450,000 to 650,000 distinct CDR3 sequences, less than 25% seen once.

The chain uses TRBV3-1 and TRBJ2-7; no definite D call. This receptor was taken from a man between 18 and 35 years old with Graves' hyperthyroidism. What was sequenced was blood. This chain's CDR3 is CASSQVDYEQYF. For the CDR3, the DNA is TGTGCCAGCAGCCAAGTTGACTACGAGCAGTACTTC.